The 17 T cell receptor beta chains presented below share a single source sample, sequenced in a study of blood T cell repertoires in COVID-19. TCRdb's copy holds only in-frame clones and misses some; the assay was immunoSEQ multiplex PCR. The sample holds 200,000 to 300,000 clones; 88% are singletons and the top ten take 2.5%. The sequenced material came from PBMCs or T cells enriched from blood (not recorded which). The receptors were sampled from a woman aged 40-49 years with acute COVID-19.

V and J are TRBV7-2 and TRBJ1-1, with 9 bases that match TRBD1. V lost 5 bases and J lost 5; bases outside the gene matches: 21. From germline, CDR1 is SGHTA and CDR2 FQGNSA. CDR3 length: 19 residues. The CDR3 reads CASSRRGARLPGQGTEAFF. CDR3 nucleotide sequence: TGTGCCAGCAGCCGTCGCGGGGCCCGTCTTCCGGGACAGGGAACTGAAGCTTTCTTT.

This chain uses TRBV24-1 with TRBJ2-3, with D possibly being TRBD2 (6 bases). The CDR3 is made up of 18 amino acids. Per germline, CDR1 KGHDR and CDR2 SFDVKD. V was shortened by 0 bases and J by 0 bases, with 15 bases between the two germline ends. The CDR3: CATSDLRPVGTSTDTQYF. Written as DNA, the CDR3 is TGTGCCACCAGTGATTTGCGGCCCGTTGGGACTAGCACAGATACGCAGTATTTT.

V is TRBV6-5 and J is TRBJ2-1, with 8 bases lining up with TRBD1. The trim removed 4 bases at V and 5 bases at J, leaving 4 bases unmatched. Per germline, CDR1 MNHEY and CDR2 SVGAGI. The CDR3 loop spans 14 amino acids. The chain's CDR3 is CASSWTGTNNEQFF. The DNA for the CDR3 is TGTGCCAGCAGTTGGACAGGGACCAACAATGAGCAGTTCTTC.

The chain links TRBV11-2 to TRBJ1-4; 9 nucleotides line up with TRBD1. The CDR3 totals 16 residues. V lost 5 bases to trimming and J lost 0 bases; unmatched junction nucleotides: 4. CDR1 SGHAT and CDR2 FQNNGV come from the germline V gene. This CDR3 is CASSGRDRATNEKLFF. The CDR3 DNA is TGTGCCAGCAGCGGCCGGGACAGGGCAACTAATGAAAAACTGTTTTTT.

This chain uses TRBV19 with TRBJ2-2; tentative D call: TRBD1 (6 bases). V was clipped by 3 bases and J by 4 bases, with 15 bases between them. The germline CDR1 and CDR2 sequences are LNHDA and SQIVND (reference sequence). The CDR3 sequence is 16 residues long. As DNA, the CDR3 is TGTGCCAGTAGTATTGCAGGGGATGGTACCACCGGGGAGCTGTTTTTT. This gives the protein CASSIAGDGTTGELFF.

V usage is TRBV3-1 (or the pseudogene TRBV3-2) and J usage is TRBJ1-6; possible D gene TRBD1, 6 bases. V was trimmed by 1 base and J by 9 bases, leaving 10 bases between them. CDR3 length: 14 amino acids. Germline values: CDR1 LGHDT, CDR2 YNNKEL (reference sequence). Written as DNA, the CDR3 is TGTGCCAGCAGCCAAGTCACAGGGTTTTCACCCCTCCACTTT. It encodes CASSQVTGFSPLHF.

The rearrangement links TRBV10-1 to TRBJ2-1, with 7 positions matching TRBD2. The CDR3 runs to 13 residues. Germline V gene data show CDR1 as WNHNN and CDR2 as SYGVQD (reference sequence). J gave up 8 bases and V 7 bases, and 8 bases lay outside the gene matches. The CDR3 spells CASTRGGSDEQFF. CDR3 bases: TGCGCCAGCACACGGGGAGGGTCGGATGAGCAGTTCTTC.

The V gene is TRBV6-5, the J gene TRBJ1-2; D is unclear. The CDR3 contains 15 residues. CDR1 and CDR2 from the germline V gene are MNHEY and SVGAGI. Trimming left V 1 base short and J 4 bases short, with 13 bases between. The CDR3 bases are TGTGCCAGCAGTTACTTTCAGAACAGCATCTATGGCTACACCTTC. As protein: CASSYFQNSIYGYTF.

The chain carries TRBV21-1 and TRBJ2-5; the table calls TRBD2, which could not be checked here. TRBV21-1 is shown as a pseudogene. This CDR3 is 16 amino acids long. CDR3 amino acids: CASSKSGRAEQETQYF. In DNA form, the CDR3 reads TGTGCCAGCAGCAAATCCGGGAGAGCCGAACAAGAGACCCAGTACTTC.

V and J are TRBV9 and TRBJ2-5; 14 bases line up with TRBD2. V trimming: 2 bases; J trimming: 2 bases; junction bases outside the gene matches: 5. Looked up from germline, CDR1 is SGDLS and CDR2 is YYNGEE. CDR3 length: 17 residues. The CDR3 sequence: CASSVSGTSGGQETQYF. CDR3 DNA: TGTGCCAGCAGCGTCTCCGGGACTAGCGGGGGACAAGAGACCCAGTACTTC.

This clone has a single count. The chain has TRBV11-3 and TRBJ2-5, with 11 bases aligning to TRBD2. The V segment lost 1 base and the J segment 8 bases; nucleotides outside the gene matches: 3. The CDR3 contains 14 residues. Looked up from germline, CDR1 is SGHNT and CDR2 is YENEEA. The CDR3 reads CASSLGLAGSTQYF. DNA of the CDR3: TGTGCCAGCAGCTTAGGACTAGCGGGATCTACCCAGTACTTC.

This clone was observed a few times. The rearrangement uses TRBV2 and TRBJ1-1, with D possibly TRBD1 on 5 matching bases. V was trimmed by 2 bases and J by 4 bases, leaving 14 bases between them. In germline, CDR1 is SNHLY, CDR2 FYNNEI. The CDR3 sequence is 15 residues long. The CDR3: CASSERQPDGTEAFF. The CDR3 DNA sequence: TGTGCCAGCAGTGAAAGACAGCCCGACGGCACTGAAGCTTTCTTT.

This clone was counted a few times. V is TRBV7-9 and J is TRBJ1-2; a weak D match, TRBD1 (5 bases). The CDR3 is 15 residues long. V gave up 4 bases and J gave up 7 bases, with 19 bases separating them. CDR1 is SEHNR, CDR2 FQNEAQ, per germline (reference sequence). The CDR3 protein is CASSSWTQKGSGYTF. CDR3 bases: TGTGCCAGCAGCTCCTGGACGCAGAAGGGGTCTGGCTACACCTTC.

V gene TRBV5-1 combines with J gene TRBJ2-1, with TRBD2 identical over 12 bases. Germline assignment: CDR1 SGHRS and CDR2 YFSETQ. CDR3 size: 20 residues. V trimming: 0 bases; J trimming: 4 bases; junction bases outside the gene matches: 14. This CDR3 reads CASSLGGTTSGRPSYNEQFF. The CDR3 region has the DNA TGCGCCAGCAGCTTGGGGGGGACTACTAGCGGGAGGCCCTCGTACAATGAGCAGTTCTTC.

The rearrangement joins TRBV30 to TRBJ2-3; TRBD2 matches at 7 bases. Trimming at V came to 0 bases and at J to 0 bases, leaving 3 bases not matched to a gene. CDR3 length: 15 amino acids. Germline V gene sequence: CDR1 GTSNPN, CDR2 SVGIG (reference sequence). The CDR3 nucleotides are TGTGCCTGGAGTGTAGGCGGGGGAAGCACAGATACGCAGTATTTT. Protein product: CAWSVGGGSTDTQYF. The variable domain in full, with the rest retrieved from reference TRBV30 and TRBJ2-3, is SQTIHQWPATLVQPVGSPLSLECTVEGTSNPNLYWYRQAAGRGLQLLFYSVGIGQISSEVPQNLSASRPQDRQFILSSKKLLLSDSGFYLCAWSVGGGSTDTQYFGPGTRLTVL.

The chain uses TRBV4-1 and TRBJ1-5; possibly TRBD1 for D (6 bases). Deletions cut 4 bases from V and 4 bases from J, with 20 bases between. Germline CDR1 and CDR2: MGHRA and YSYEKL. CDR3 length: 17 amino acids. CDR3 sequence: CASSLRGGAVDNQPQHF. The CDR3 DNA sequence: TGCGCCAGCAGCCTAAGAGGGGGGGCGGTTGATAATCAGCCCCAGCATTTT.

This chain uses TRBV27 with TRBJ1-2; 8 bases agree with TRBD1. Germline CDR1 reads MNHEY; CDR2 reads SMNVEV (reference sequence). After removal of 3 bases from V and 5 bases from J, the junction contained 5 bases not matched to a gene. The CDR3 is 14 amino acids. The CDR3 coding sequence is TGTGCCAGCAGTTTCATCCAGGGGGCATATGGCTACACCTTC. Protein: CASSFIQGAYGYTF.